These 32 T cell receptor beta chains were sequenced from one sample in a study of blood T cell repertoires in COVID-19. Assay: immunoSEQ multiplex PCR; the TCRdb copy retains only in-frame clones and omits some. In the table there are about 57,000 clones, about 90% of which are singletons. The material sequenced was peripheral blood. The source of these receptors is an elderly woman with COVID-19, enrolled during active disease.

The V gene is TRBV27, the J gene TRBJ1-6, with a weak D call TRBD1 (5 bases). The CDR3 spans 15 residues. CDR1 MNHEY and CDR2 SMNVEV come from the germline V gene (reference sequence). With 6 bases removed from V and 7 bases from J, the gap between germline ends came to 16 bases. CDR3 sequence: CASSSQTAKNSPLHF. The CDR3 DNA is TGTGCCAGCAGCTCCCAGACAGCTAAGAATTCACCCCTCCACTTT.

This clone was found a few times. This chain joins TRBV11-2 and TRBJ1-2; 7 bases agree with TRBD1. In germline, CDR1 is SGHAT, CDR2 FQNNGV. The ends lost 4 bases at V and 4 bases at J; junction bases unmatched: 15. The CDR3 has 17 residues. CDR3 loop: CASSSGLPGQNSYGYTF. Written as DNA, the CDR3 is TGTGCCAGCAGCTCCGGTCTACCGGGACAGAACTCCTATGGCTACACCTTC. Together with reference TRBV11-2 and TRBJ1-2, the CDR3 gives the full variable domain: EAGVAQSPRYKIIEKRQSVAFWCNPISGHATLYWYQQILGQGPKLLIQFQNNGVVDDSQLPKDRFSAERLKGVDSTLKIQPAKLEDSAVYLCASSSGLPGQNSYGYTFGSGTRLTVV.

The chain uses TRBV25-1 and TRBJ2-7; unclear D gene. The CDR3 is 14 residues long. Germline V gives CDR1 MGHDK, CDR2 SYGVNS. Trimming removed 1 base from V and 2 bases from J, with 9 bases in between. This chain's CDR3 is CASSEFVTPYEQYF. In DNA form, the CDR3 reads TGTGCCAGCAGTGAATTTGTTACACCCTACGAGCAGTACTTC.

The chain carries TRBV5-1 and TRBJ2-3; D ambiguous. The CDR3 is made up of 13 amino acids. From germline, CDR1 is SGHRS and CDR2 YFSETQ. The V end lost 1 base, the J end lost 1 base, and 4 bases lay between the germline ends. The CDR3 is CASSLPGTDTQYF. The CDR3 DNA reads as TGCGCCAGCAGCTTGCCGGGCACAGATACGCAGTATTTT.

This chain joins TRBV3-1 (or the pseudogene TRBV3-2) and TRBJ1-4, with 7 bases aligning to TRBD1. CDR3 length: 15 residues. Trimming took 3 bases from V and 8 from J; bases not matched to a gene: 9. CDR1 is LGHDT, CDR2 YNNKEL, per germline (reference sequence). CDR3 sequence: CASSQRTGTGEKLFF. The CDR3 DNA reads TGTGCCAGCAGCCAGCGGACAGGTACAGGGGAAAAACTGTTTTTT.

This CDR3 is CASSLVVGGGNSYEQYF. The DNA for the CDR3 is TGCGCCAGCAGCTTGGTAGTAGGGGGGGGTAACTCCTACGAGCAGTACTTC. V is TRBV5-1 and J is TRBJ2-7, with TRBD2 as a possible D gene (7 bases). V was pared by 0 bases and J by 0 bases, with 16 bases between. Germline V gives CDR1 SGHRS, CDR2 YFSETQ. CDR3 length: 17 residues.

The chain combines TRBV30 with TRBJ1-1; 7 bases match TRBD1. The CDR3 is 13 residues long. Looked up from germline, CDR1 is GTSNPN and CDR2 is SVGIG (reference sequence). V lost 3 bases, J lost 5 bases, and 6 bases stayed unmatched. The CDR3 reads CAWSRQGGTEAFF. Written as DNA, the CDR3 is TGTGCCTGGAGCAGACAGGGTGGTACTGAAGCTTTCTTT.

The chain recombines TRBV10-3 with TRBJ2-2; 11 bases line up with TRBD1. CDR3 length: 16 residues. V lost 5 bases to trimming and J lost 7 bases; unmatched junction nucleotides: 9. Germline V lookup: CDR1 ENHRY, CDR2 SYGVKD. Written as DNA, the CDR3 is TGTGCCATCAGTATTGGAGGACAGGGGGCGAGCGGGGAGCTGTTTTTT. This sequence encodes CAISIGGQGASGELFF.

The V call is TRBV11-3, the J call TRBJ2-3; 10 nucleotides line up with TRBD1. V gave up 5 bases and J gave up 1 base; unmatched junction bases: 3. Germline V gene sequence: CDR1 SGHNT, CDR2 YENEEA. CDR3 length equals 15 residues. The CDR3 here is CASSPGQGRTDTQYF. The CDR3 region has the DNA TGTGCCAGCAGCCCGGGACAGGGGCGCACAGATACGCAGTATTTT.

This rearrangement joins TRBV9 to TRBJ1-6; no reliable D call. The CDR3 runs to 14 residues. V was trimmed by 0 bases and J by 3 bases, leaving 4 bases between them. Germline lookup yields CDR1 SGDLS and CDR2 YYNGEE. The CDR3 sequence: CASSVGSYNSPLHF. Written as DNA, the CDR3 is TGTGCCAGCAGCGTAGGCAGCTATAATTCACCCCTCCACTTT. Full variable domain (rest looked up from reference TRBV9 and TRBJ1-6): DSGVTQTPKHLITATGQRVTLRCSPRSGDLSVYWYQQSLDQGLQFLIQYYNGEERAKGNILERFSAQQFPDLHSELNLSSLELGDSALYFCASSVGSYNSPLHFGNGTRLTVT.

This chain connects TRBV7-9 to TRBJ2-6, with TRBD2 as a possible D gene (7 bases). The CDR3 totals 17 residues. Germline CDR1 is SEHNR and CDR2 is FQNEAQ (reference sequence). V gave up 4 bases and J gave up 4 bases, with 17 bases separating them. CDR3 sequence reads: CASSWEGDSPGANVLTF. CDR3 bases: TGTGCCAGCAGCTGGGAGGGGGATTCTCCCGGGGCCAACGTCCTGACTTTC. Full variable domain (missing parts from reference TRBV7-9 and TRBJ2-6): DTGVSQNPRHKITKRGQNVTFRCDPISEHNRLYWYRQTLGQGPEFLTYFQNEAQLEKSRLLSDRFSAERPKGSFSTLEIQRTEQGDSAMYLCASSWEGDSPGANVLTFGAGSRLTVL.

This clone was counted once. The CDR3 sequence: CASSLSNGNYYGYTF. CDR3 nucleotides: TGCGCCAGCAGCTTGTCAAACGGGAACTACTATGGCTACACCTTC. The chain is built from TRBV5-1 and TRBJ1-2; D uncertain. Germline V gene sequence: CDR1 SGHRS, CDR2 YFSETQ. Trimming took off 1 base at V and 3 bases at J, with 13 bases between the two ends. This CDR3 comprises 15 residues.

This chain links TRBV21-1 with TRBJ2-2; the table calls TRBD2, which could not be checked here. TRBV21-1 is designated a pseudogene. This CDR3 is built from 17 residues. CDR3 residues: CASSKGPEQENTGELFF. The CDR3 DNA sequence: TGTGCCAGCAGCAAAGGGCCGGAGCAAGAGAACACCGGGGAGCTGTTTTTT.

The chain recombines TRBV30 with TRBJ2-7; TRBD1 aligns across 10 bases. CDR1 is GTSNPN, CDR2 SVGIG, per germline (reference sequence). V shed 1 base, J shed 1 base, and the junction held 4 bases outside the gene matches. This CDR3 is 15 amino acids long. The CDR3 sequence: CAWSALDRGSYEQYF. The CDR3 DNA sequence: TGTGCCTGGAGTGCATTGGACAGGGGGTCCTACGAGCAGTACTTC. Full variable domain (missing parts from reference TRBV30 and TRBJ2-7): SQTIHQWPATLVQPVGSPLSLECTVEGTSNPNLYWYRQAAGRGLQLLFYSVGIGQISSEVPQNLSASRPQDRQFILSSKKLLLSDSGFYLCAWSALDRGSYEQYFGPGTRLTVT.

V and J are TRBV19 and TRBJ1-6; D not certain. In germline, CDR1 is LNHDA, CDR2 SQIVND (reference sequence). Trimming pared 3 bases from V and 6 bases from J, leaving 6 bases between. The CDR3 extends over 13 amino acids. CDR3 loop: CASSILSNSPLHF. As DNA, the CDR3 is TGTGCCAGTAGTATTTTGAGTAATTCACCCCTCCACTTT.

The chain joins TRBV19 to TRBJ1-5, with D possibly TRBD1 on 6 matching bases. CDR3 length equals 16 residues. Per germline, CDR1 LNHDA and CDR2 SQIVND (reference sequence). The germline V and J ends were trimmed by 2 bases and 6 bases, with 17 bases remaining between them. The CDR3 nucleotides are TGTGCCAGTAGTATAAGGAGTTCGGGGGGCGGTCAGCCCCAGCATTTT. Its translation is CASSIRSSGGGQPQHF.

CDR3 nucleotides: TGTGCCAGCAGCTTCTGGGGGGCTGGAAACACCATATATTTT. It specifies CASSFWGAGNTIYF. The chain recombines TRBV5-4 with TRBJ1-3; D may be TRBD1 (5 bases). V was shortened by 2 bases and J by 2 bases, with 8 bases between the two germline ends. This CDR3 contains 14 residues. Germline CDR1 reads SGHNT; CDR2 reads YYREEE (reference sequence).

The chain uses TRBV30 and TRBJ1-2; no reliable D call. CDR1 GTSNPN and CDR2 SVGIG come from the germline V gene (reference sequence). This CDR3 comprises 11 residues. With 0 bases removed from V and 5 bases from J, the gap between germline ends came to 4 bases. CDR3 region: CAWSVHYGYTF. The CDR3 DNA reads TGTGCCTGGAGTGTACATTATGGCTACACCTTC. The whole variable domain, filled in from reference TRBV30 and TRBJ1-2, reads SQTIHQWPATLVQPVGSPLSLECTVEGTSNPNLYWYRQAAGRGLQLLFYSVGIGQISSEVPQNLSASRPQDRQFILSSKKLLLSDSGFYLCAWSVHYGYTFGSGTRLTVV.

This clone appeared a few times. The chain carries TRBV7-8 and TRBJ1-2; D unclear. V was pared by 5 bases and J by 4 bases, with 20 bases between. Per the germline V gene, CDR1 is SGHVS and CDR2 is FQNEAQ. This CDR3 is 16 amino acids long. The CDR3 region is CASSPRRGVGPYGYTF. For the CDR3, the DNA is TGTGCCAGCAGCCCCCGGCGGGGTGTGGGTCCCTATGGCTACACCTTC.

This chain links TRBV21-1 with TRBJ2-1; TRBD1, the table's D call, lacks a check against the DNA. TRBV21-1 is assigned pseudogene status. The CDR3 covers 18 residues. The CDR3 loop is CASSKKHPPRRGHNEQFF. The CDR3 bases are TGTGCCAGCAGCAAAAAGCACCCCCCCCGCAGGGGACACAATGAGCAGTTCTTC.

V gene TRBV5-4 combines with J gene TRBJ2-7; tentative D call: TRBD2 (5 bases). V was pared by 2 bases and J by 6 bases, with 9 bases between. Germline CDR1 and CDR2: SGHNT and YYREEE (reference sequence). The CDR3 contains 12 residues. The CDR3 coding sequence is TGTGCCAGCAGCTTCCCCCGGGGCGAGCAGTACTTC. It encodes CASSFPRGEQYF.

The chain couples TRBV6-2 or TRBV6-3 to TRBJ2-5, with D perhaps matching TRBD1 (6 bases). Trimming took 2 bases from V and 5 from J, leaving 6 bases between them. Germline CDR1 MNHEY, CDR2 SVGEGT. The CDR3 spans 12 residues. Written as DNA, the CDR3 is TGTGCCAGCAGTTACGGGGGCGAGACCCAGTACTTC. As protein: CASSYGGETQYF.

V usage is TRBV19 and J usage is TRBJ2-5; 7 bases line up with TRBD2. Germline V gene sequence: CDR1 LNHDA, CDR2 SQIVND (reference sequence). CDR3 size: 12 residues. V shed 5 bases, J shed 4 bases, and the junction held 1 base outside the gene matches. This CDR3 is CASSPGGETQYF. The DNA for the CDR3 is TGTGCCAGTAGTCCGGGGGGAGAGACCCAGTACTTC.

The J gene is TRBJ1-4, the V gene TRBV7-9, with 9 positions matching TRBD1. Losses at the gene ends were 8 bases for V and 5 bases for J; bases not matched to a gene: 9. This CDR3 is built from 15 residues. Germline values: CDR1 SEHNR, CDR2 FQNEAQ (reference sequence). This CDR3 reads CASGSGQGKNEKLFF. CDR3 nucleotides: TGTGCCAGCGGCTCAGGACAGGGGAAAAATGAAAAACTGTTTTTT.

The chain links TRBV7-9 to TRBJ2-3; 8 nucleotides line up with TRBD1. V trimming: 5 bases; J trimming: 3 bases; junction bases outside the gene matches: 13. This CDR3 comprises 17 residues. Per germline, CDR1 SEHNR and CDR2 FQNEAQ (reference sequence). The CDR3 sequence is CASSPRQGKGVTDTQYF. The CDR3 nucleotides are TGTGCCAGCAGCCCAAGACAGGGGAAGGGGGTTACAGATACGCAGTATTTT.

This chain connects TRBV6-5 to TRBJ2-5; D may be TRBD2 (5 bases). The ends were cut back, 7 bases at V and 7 bases at J, with 22 bases in the middle. The length of the CDR3 is 15 residues. Germline values: CDR1 MNHEY, CDR2 SVGAGI. DNA of the CDR3: TGTGCCAGCACCTCAACCCCCGACGGGGATGGGACCCAGTACTTC. It is translated as CASTSTPDGDGTQYF.

This chain joins TRBV25-1 and TRBJ2-7; perhaps TRBD2 as D (5 bases). Trimming took off 6 bases at V and 3 bases at J, with 9 bases between the two ends. Per the germline V gene, CDR1 is MGHDK and CDR2 is SYGVNS. The CDR3 runs 12 residues. This chain's CDR3 is CASREADYEQYF. CDR3 in DNA: TGTGCCAGCAGGGAGGCAGACTACGAGCAGTACTTC.

The CDR3 loop reads CASSPRDRGLNSPLHF. Written as DNA, the CDR3 is TGTGCCAGTAGCCCCCGGGACAGGGGGCTAAATTCACCCCTCCACTTT. This rearrangement joins TRBV19 to TRBJ1-6; TRBD1 matches 12 bases. The length of the CDR3 is 16 residues. V lost 6 bases and J lost 7; bases outside the gene matches: 7. Germline CDR1 LNHDA, CDR2 SQIVND (reference sequence).

The count of this clone is one. V is TRBV6-6 and J is TRBJ2-7, with 7 positions matching TRBD1. This CDR3 has 13 amino acids. Per the germline V gene, CDR1 is MNHNY and CDR2 is SVGAGI (reference sequence). V shed 9 bases, J shed 4 bases, and the junction held 9 bases outside the gene matches. In DNA form, the CDR3 reads TGTGCCAGTGGCGGACAGGTACCGTACGAGCAGTACTTC. Protein: CASGGQVPYEQYF.

Many counts were recorded for this clone. This chain connects TRBV6-1 to TRBJ1-4, with D possibly matching TRBD1 (5 bases). Germline values: CDR1 MNHNS, CDR2 SASEGT. The CDR3 consists of 15 residues. Deletions cut 3 bases from V and 4 bases from J, with 12 bases between. CDR3 nucleotide sequence: TGTGCCAGCAGTGAGGCCAGGGCCGATAATGAAAAACTGTTTTTT. It is translated as CASSEARADNEKLFF.

In DNA, the CDR3 is TGTGCCAGCAGCTCTGGGACATCGGCGTACTACGAGCAGTACTTC. It specifies CASSSGTSAYYEQYF. V gene TRBV7-6 combines with J gene TRBJ2-7, with D possibly TRBD1 on 6 matching bases. Per the germline V gene, CDR1 is SGHVS and CDR2 is FNYEAQ. Trimming left V 4 bases short and J 3 bases short, with 16 bases between. CDR3 length equals 15 residues.

The chain carries TRBV5-1 and TRBJ2-2, with D maybe TRBD1 (6 bases). V lost 4 bases, J lost 5 bases, and 18 bases lay in between. The germline V gene encodes CDR1 SGHRS and CDR2 YFSETQ. The CDR3 has 16 residues. The CDR3 DNA sequence: TGCGCCAGCAGCGTAACAGGGAGTAAGGCGACCGGGGAGCTGTTTTTT. It encodes CASSVTGSKATGELFF.